The 32 T cell receptor beta chains presented below share a single source sample, sequenced in a study of CD8+ T cells in alopecia areata. RNA was isolated and reverse transcribed to cDNA, the sequencing template. This table comes from immunoSEQ multiplex PCR, and its TCRdb copy is limited to in-frame clones, with some not included. The table includes 140,000 to 150,000 clones, about three fifths detected once. The sample was CD8+ T cells sorted from blood. All receptors come from a human donor in good health.

This clone was seen only a few times. The V gene is TRBV6-5, the J gene TRBJ2-1, with 8 positions matching TRBD2. The length of the CDR3 is 15 residues. Trimming cost V 5 bases and J 9 bases; bases outside gene matches: 12. CDR1 is MNHEY, CDR2 SVGAGI, per germline. CDR3 sequence (DNA): TGTGCCAGCAGTCCCCGGGGGGGACCACCAAGTGAGCAGTTCTTC. It specifies CASSPRGGPPSEQFF.

The chain is built from TRBV28 and TRBJ2-4; D is tentatively TRBD1 or TRBD2 (6 bases each). Trimming shortened V by 6 bases and J by 0 bases, and 15 bases separated the two germline ends. Germline CDR1 is MDHEN and CDR2 is SYDVKM. The CDR3 sequence is 16 residues long. The CDR3: CASREGTSLAKNIQYF. The CDR3 DNA reads TGTGCCAGCAGGGAGGGGACATCCCTAGCCAAAAACATTCAGTACTTC.

The sample holds a few counts of this clone. The rearrangement joins TRBV21-1 to TRBJ2-5. TRBV21-1 is listed as a pseudogene. The CDR3 consists of 14 residues. Here the CDR3 DNA reads TGTGCCAGCCCTAGGTGGGGACACCAAGAGACCCAGTACTTC. It translates to CASPRWGHQETQYF.

The chain carries TRBV30 and TRBJ2-4, with D uncertain. Between the trimmed V and J ends, which lost 1 base and 7 bases, there was a span of 14 bases. The CDR3 totals 14 residues. Germline V lookup: CDR1 GTSNPN, CDR2 SVGIG (reference sequence). The CDR3 coding sequence is TGTGCCTGGAGTGCCAGTGGTGTGGAGAACATTCAGTACTTC. It translates to CAWSASGVENIQYF.

Only a few counts were recorded for this clone. This chain uses TRBV5-1 with TRBJ2-7; D is uncertain. V was clipped by 9 bases and J by 3 bases, with 4 bases between them. CDR3 length: 9 amino acids. The germline CDR1 and CDR2 sequences are SGHRS and YFSETQ. The CDR3 region is CATDYEQYF. CDR3 nucleotide sequence: TGCGCCACCGACTACGAGCAGTACTTC.

This chain connects TRBV5-6 to TRBJ2-3, with D unresolved. Per the germline V gene, CDR1 is SGHDT and CDR2 is YYEEEE. Trimming shortened V by 1 base and J by 4 bases, and 4 bases separated the two germline ends. The length of the CDR3 is 12 residues. The CDR3 spells CASSLLADTQYF. CDR3 sequence (DNA): TGTGCCAGCAGCTTGTTAGCAGATACGCAGTATTTT.

The J gene is TRBJ2-1, the V gene TRBV13, with 10 bases identical to TRBD2. Germline V gene lookup returns CDR1 PRHDT and CDR2 FYEKMQ (reference sequence). The junction had 8 bases not matched to a gene; V was cut back by 8 bases and J by 4 bases. CDR3 length: 15 residues. The CDR3 DNA is TGTGCCAGCGGAACCAGACTAGCGGGTTACAATGAGCAGTTCTTC. Amino acid sequence: CASGTRLAGYNEQFF. The whole variable domain, remainder taken from reference TRBV13 and TRBJ2-1, is AAGVIQSPRHLIKEKRETATLKCYPIPRHDTVYWYQQGPGQDPQFLISFYEKMQSDKGSIPDRFSAQQFSDYHSELNMSSLELGDSALYFCASGTRLAGYNEQFFGPGTRLTVL.

The genes are TRBV5-1 and TRBJ1-2, with TRBD1 matching 8 bases. The junction had 8 bases not matched to a gene; V was cut back by 4 bases and J by 0 bases. Germline V gene lookup returns CDR1 SGHRS and CDR2 YFSETQ. The CDR3 is made up of 16 amino acids. The CDR3 DNA reads TGCGCCAGCAGCCCGGGACAGGCCGAAGCTAACTATGGCTACACCTTC. As protein: CASSPGQAEANYGYTF. The full variable domain, its missing parts supplied by reference TRBV5-1 and TRBJ1-2, is KAGVTQTPRYLIKTRGQQVTLSCSPISGHRSVSWYQQTPGQGLQFLFEYFSETQRNKGNFPGRFSGRQFSNSRSEMNVSTLELGDSALYLCASSPGQAEANYGYTFGSGTRLTVV.

In its sample, this clone was seen a few times. This chain links TRBV29-1 with TRBJ2-1; 9 bases fit TRBD2. In germline, CDR1 is SQVTM, CDR2 ANQGSEA. The CDR3 is made up of 14 amino acids. The trim removed 4 bases at V and 5 bases at J, leaving 6 bases unmatched. The CDR3 here is CSVGGTSSHNEQFF. Written as DNA, the CDR3 is TGCAGCGTTGGAGGGACTAGCTCACACAATGAGCAGTTCTTC.

Regarding this clone: Other nucleotide sequences in the sample specify the same CDR3. This chain uses TRBV9 with TRBJ2-7; 10 nucleotides align to TRBD2. The CDR3 length is 14 residues. Trimming at V came to 0 bases and at J to 5 bases, leaving 2 bases not matched to a gene. Germline values: CDR1 SGDLS, CDR2 YYNGEE. CDR3 residues: CASSVVAGGDEQYF. CDR3 coding DNA: TGTGCCAGCAGCGTAGTAGCGGGAGGTGACGAGCAGTACTTC.

The chain has TRBV27 and TRBJ1-5; TRBD1 agrees at 7 bases. V was pared by 3 bases and J by 2 bases, with 1 base of the junction left unmatched. This CDR3 is built from 14 residues. Germline CDR1 MNHEY, CDR2 SMNVEV (reference sequence). CDR3 sequence (DNA): TGTGCCAGCAGTTTTACAGGGGGCAATCAGCCCCAGCATTTT. Protein: CASSFTGGNQPQHF.

CDR3 sequence reads: CASSSGRGLYSNQPQHF. The CDR3, as DNA: TGTGCCAGCAGCTCGGGCAGGGGGCTCTATAGCAATCAGCCCCAGCATTTT. The V and J genes are TRBV5-6 and TRBJ1-5; TRBD1 matches 8 bases. The CDR3 is 17 amino acids. Germline-derived CDR1 and CDR2 are SGHDT and YYEEEE. Germline trimming cut 3 bases from V and 0 bases from J; bases unmatched to any gene: 8.

V gene TRBV30 combines with J gene TRBJ2-2; the match to TRBD2 covers 12 bases. The CDR3 contains 16 residues. J gave up 3 bases and V 6 bases, and 8 bases lay outside the gene matches. The germline V gene encodes CDR1 GTSNPN and CDR2 SVGIG (reference sequence). The CDR3 loop reads CACERTSGTYTGELFF. The CDR3 DNA sequence: TGTGCCTGTGAAAGGACTAGCGGGACCTACACCGGGGAGCTGTTTTTT. Using reference TRBV30 and TRBJ2-2 for the parts outside the CDR3, the full variable domain is SQTIHQWPATLVQPVGSPLSLECTVEGTSNPNLYWYRQAAGRGLQLLFYSVGIGQISSEVPQNLSASRPQDRQFILSSKKLLLSDSGFYLCACERTSGTYTGELFFGEGSRLTVL.

The gene calls are TRBV30 and TRBJ2-7; D is unclear. CDR3 size: 14 residues. Deletions cut 0 bases from V and 1 base from J, with 10 bases between. In germline, CDR1 is GTSNPN, CDR2 SVGIG (reference sequence). The CDR3 sequence is CAWSVQFPSYEQYF. CDR3 DNA: TGTGCCTGGAGTGTCCAGTTTCCTTCCTACGAGCAGTACTTC. Full variable domain (rest looked up from reference TRBV30 and TRBJ2-7): SQTIHQWPATLVQPVGSPLSLECTVEGTSNPNLYWYRQAAGRGLQLLFYSVGIGQISSEVPQNLSASRPQDRQFILSSKKLLLSDSGFYLCAWSVQFPSYEQYFGPGTRLTVT.

This clone was picked up a small number of times. The gene calls are TRBV25-1 and TRBJ2-3; unclear D gene. The CDR3 is 14 residues long. Germline CDR1 and CDR2: MGHDK and SYGVNS. The V and J ends lost 0 bases and 9 bases respectively, with 13 bases between them. The CDR3 region is CASSEYTLIATQYF. The CDR3 region has the DNA TGTGCCAGCAGTGAATATACCTTAATTGCAACGCAGTATTTT.

The chain joins TRBV30 to TRBJ2-7; 7 nucleotides line up with TRBD1. CDR1 is GTSNPN and CDR2 is SVGIG in the germline V gene (reference sequence). V shed 3 bases and J 0 bases; nucleotides not matched to a gene: 2. The CDR3 runs to 13 residues. DNA of the CDR3: TGTGCCTGGAGGACAGGGTACTCCTACGAGCAGTACTTC. Translation: CAWRTGYSYEQYF.

This clone was counted only a few times. This chain joins TRBV11-2 and TRBJ1-5; no reliable D call. The CDR3 loop spans 12 amino acids. Germline-derived CDR1 and CDR2 are SGHAT and FQNNGV. Trimming took 2 bases from V and 6 from J, leaving 5 bases between them. CDR3: CASSLTGQPQHF. DNA of the CDR3: TGTGCCAGCAGCTTAACGGGTCAGCCCCAGCATTTT.

The gene calls are TRBV27 and TRBJ2-3, with 7 bases lining up with TRBD2. The CDR3 spans 19 residues. V shed 5 bases, J shed 0 bases, and the junction held 17 bases outside the gene matches. CDR1 and CDR2 (germline): MNHEY, SMNVEV (reference sequence). The CDR3 region is CASSDYKAGIISSTDTQYF. Here the CDR3 DNA reads TGTGCCAGCAGTGACTACAAAGCGGGAATCATATCTAGCACAGATACGCAGTATTTT.

The rearrangement joins TRBV29-1 to TRBJ2-3, with D possibly being TRBD2 (5 bases). Trimming took 2 bases from V and 0 from J, leaving 12 bases between them. Germline V gene sequence: CDR1 SQVTM, CDR2 ANQGSEA. This CDR3 contains 15 residues. CDR3 nucleotide sequence: TGCAGCGTTGAAAGAGGGCCCCGGAGCACAGATACGCAGTATTTT. Protein sequence: CSVERGPRSTDTQYF.

About this clone itself: In the same sample, other DNA sequences code for this CDR3. The rearrangement uses TRBV7-2 and TRBJ2-7; 10 nucleotides agree with TRBD1. The germline V gene encodes CDR1 SGHTA and CDR2 FQGNSA. Losses at the gene ends were 5 bases for V and 5 bases for J; bases not matched to a gene: 12. The length of the CDR3 is 16 residues. CDR3 loop: CASSQWGQGSGDEQYF. The CDR3 DNA is TGTGCCAGCAGCCAATGGGGACAGGGGTCCGGAGACGAGCAGTACTTC.

The rearrangement uses TRBV14 and TRBJ2-5, with no clear D. Trimming left V 0 bases short and J 3 bases short, with 11 bases between. CDR3 size: 15 residues. Germline-derived CDR1 and CDR2 are SGHDN and FVKESK. The CDR3 sequence: CASSQDPKAEETQYF. The CDR3 DNA is TGTGCCAGCAGCCAAGACCCCAAGGCCGAAGAGACCCAGTACTTC. The complete variable domain, with remaining parts taken from reference TRBV14 and TRBJ2-5, reads EAGVTQFPSHSVIEKGQTVTLRCDPISGHDNLYWYRRVMGKEIKFLLHFVKESKQDESGMPNNRFLAERTGGTYSTLKVQPAELEDSGVYFCASSQDPKAEETQYFGPGTRLLVL.

The chain combines TRBV29-1 with TRBJ1-2, with TRBD1 matching 7 bases. Germline V gives CDR1 SQVTM, CDR2 ANQGSEA. This CDR3 contains 13 residues. J gave up 0 bases and V 7 bases, and 5 bases lay outside the gene matches. In nucleotides, the CDR3 is TGCAGCGATTACAGGGGTTCTAACTATGGCTACACCTTC. This gives the protein CSDYRGSNYGYTF.

This clone was observed a few times. This chain uses TRBV30 with TRBJ2-2; D possibly corresponds to TRBD2 (5 bases). The CDR3 has 12 residues. CDR1 and CDR2 from the germline V gene are GTSNPN and SVGIG (reference sequence). Trimming stripped 7 bases from V and 8 bases from J, with 14 bases between. CDR3 sequence (DNA): TGTGCCTCGAGGGTATCGGTGGGGGAGCTGTTTTTT. Translated: CASRVSVGELFF.

The chain joins TRBV20-1 to TRBJ2-5; D not certain. Trimming cost V 3 bases and J 0 bases, with 2 bases left between them. Germline V gene sequence: CDR1 DFQATT, CDR2 SNEGSKA (reference sequence). The CDR3 loop spans 11 amino acids. CDR3 nucleotide sequence: TGCAGTGCTAGGGACCAAGAGACCCAGTACTTC. Protein: CSARDQETQYF.

The genes are TRBV21-1 and TRBJ2-7; TRBD2 was called by the table and not checked on the DNA. TRBV21-1 is a pseudogene segment. The CDR3 has 15 residues. The CDR3 reads CASSNKKGTCYEQYF. In nucleotides, the CDR3 is TGTGCCAGCAGCAATAAGAAGGGGACTTGCTACGAGCAGTACTTC.

This clone has at least ten counts. A read error is possible here, since a much larger clone lies one base away. J is TRBJ2-2 and V is TRBV6-1; no firm D call. Germline V gene sequence: CDR1 MNHNS, CDR2 SASEGT. The CDR3 sequence is 13 residues long. V lost 1 base and J 3 bases, leaving 3 bases between the germline ends. The CDR3 reads CASSEGDTGELFF. CDR3 sequence (DNA): TGTGCCAGCAGTGAAGGGGACACCGGGGAGCTGTTTTTT.

The rearrangement links TRBV18 to TRBJ2-1; possible D gene TRBD2, 5 bases. Trimming left V 0 bases short and J 9 bases short, with 9 bases between. CDR1 KGHSH and CDR2 LQKENI come from the germline V gene. CDR3 length: 13 residues. The CDR3 bases are TGTGCCAGCTCACCACCGGTAGCGAGTGAGCAGTTCTTC. Residues: CASSPPVASEQFF. The full variable domain, completed using reference TRBV18 and TRBJ2-1, is NAGVMQNPRHLVRRRGQEARLRCSPMKGHSHVYWYRQLPEEGLKFMVYLQKENIIDESGMPKERFSAEFPKEGPSILRIQQVVRGDSAAYFCASSPPVASEQFFGPGTRLTVL.

The rearrangement joins TRBV11-2 to TRBJ2-7; D gene ambiguous. The V end was cut by 3 bases, the J end by 0 bases, with 9 bases between. CDR1 is SGHAT and CDR2 is FQNNGV in the germline V gene. This CDR3 comprises 14 residues. CDR3 nucleotide sequence: TGTGCCAGCAGCTTGAATCAAGGCTCCTACGAGCAGTACTTC. It encodes CASSLNQGSYEQYF.

This clone appeared once. The gene calls are TRBV4-1 and TRBJ2-7, with D possibly called TRBD1 or TRBD2 (5 bases each). V dropped 1 base and J dropped 1 base, with 11 bases sitting between them. The V gene's germline CDR1 is MGHRA and CDR2 YSYEKL. The CDR3 totals 15 residues. DNA for the CDR3: TGCGCCAGCAGCCAAGTGGGGGACCCGTCCTACGAGCAGTACTTC. This translates into CASSQVGDPSYEQYF.

The chain uses TRBV13 and TRBJ1-2; 9 nucleotides line up with TRBD1. This CDR3 has 15 residues. V dropped 0 bases and J dropped 8; count of bases not matched to a gene: 7. Germline V lookup: CDR1 PRHDT, CDR2 FYEKMQ (reference sequence). The CDR3 is CASSLGDGTGIGYTF. CDR3 coding DNA: TGTGCCAGCAGCTTAGGCGACGGGACAGGGATCGGCTACACCTTC.

This clone was counted between two and nine times. The chain carries TRBV6-5 and TRBJ1-4; D remains unclear. Per the germline V gene, CDR1 is MNHEY and CDR2 is SVGAGI. Trimming removed 3 bases at V and 5 bases at J, with 4 bases between. The CDR3 has 12 amino acids. CDR3 sequence reads: CASSYDNEKLFF. CDR3 bases: TGTGCCAGCAGTTATGACAATGAAAAACTGTTTTTT.

The table lists this clone with a few counts. The chain combines TRBV5-1 with TRBJ2-7, with D possibly matching TRBD2 (6 bases). Trimming removed 0 bases at V and 5 bases at J, with 12 bases between. From germline, CDR1 is SGHRS and CDR2 YFSETQ. The CDR3 runs 14 residues. CDR3 DNA: TGCGCCAGCAGCTTGGCCGGGGGTTTGAACGAGCAGTACTTC. The encoded protein is CASSLAGGLNEQYF.